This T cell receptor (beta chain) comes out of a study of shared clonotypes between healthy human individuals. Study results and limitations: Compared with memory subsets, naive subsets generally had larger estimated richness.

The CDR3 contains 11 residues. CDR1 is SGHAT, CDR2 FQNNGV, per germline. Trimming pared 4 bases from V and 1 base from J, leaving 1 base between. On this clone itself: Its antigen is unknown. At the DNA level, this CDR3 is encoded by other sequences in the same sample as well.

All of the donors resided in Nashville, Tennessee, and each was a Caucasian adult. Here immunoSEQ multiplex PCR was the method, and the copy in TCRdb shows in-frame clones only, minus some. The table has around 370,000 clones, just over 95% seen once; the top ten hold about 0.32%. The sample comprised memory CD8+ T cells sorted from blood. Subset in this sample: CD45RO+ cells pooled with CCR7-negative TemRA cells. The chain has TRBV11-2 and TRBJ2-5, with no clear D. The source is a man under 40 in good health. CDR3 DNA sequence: TGTGCCAGCAGCTCCCAAGAGACCCAGTACTTC. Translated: CASSSQETQYF.